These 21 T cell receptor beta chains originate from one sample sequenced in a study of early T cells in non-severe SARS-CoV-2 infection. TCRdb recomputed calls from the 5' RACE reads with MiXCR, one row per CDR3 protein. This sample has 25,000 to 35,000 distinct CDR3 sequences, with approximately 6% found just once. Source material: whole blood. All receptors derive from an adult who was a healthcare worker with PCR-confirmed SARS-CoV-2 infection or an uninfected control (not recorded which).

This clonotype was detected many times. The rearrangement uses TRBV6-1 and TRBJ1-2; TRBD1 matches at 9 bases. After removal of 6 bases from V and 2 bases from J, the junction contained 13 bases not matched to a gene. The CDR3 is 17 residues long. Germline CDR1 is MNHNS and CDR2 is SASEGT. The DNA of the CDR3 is TGTGCCAGCAGAGGCTTAGACAGGGGGACGAGGAACTATGGCTACACCTTC. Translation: CASRGLDRGTRNYGYTF.

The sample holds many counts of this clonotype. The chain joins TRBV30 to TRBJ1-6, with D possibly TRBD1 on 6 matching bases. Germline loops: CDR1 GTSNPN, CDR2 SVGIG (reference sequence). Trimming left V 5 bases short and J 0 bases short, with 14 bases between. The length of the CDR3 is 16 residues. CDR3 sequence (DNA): TGTGCCTGGGGCCGACAGGCAACCTCCTATAATTCACCCCTCCACTTT. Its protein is CAWGRQATSYNSPLHF. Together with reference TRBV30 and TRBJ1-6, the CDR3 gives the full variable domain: SQTIHQWPATLVQPVGSPLSLECTVEGTSNPNLYWYRQAAGRGLQLLFYSVGIGQISSEVPQNLSASRPQDRQFILSSKKLLLSDSGFYLCAWGRQATSYNSPLHFGNGTRLTVT.

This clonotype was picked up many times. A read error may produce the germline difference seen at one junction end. The chain's CDR3 is CASSLGAQGPQHF. Written as DNA, the CDR3 is TGTGCCAGCAGCTTAGGGGCACAAGGGCCCCAGCATTTT. The chain recombines TRBV12-3 or TRBV12-4 with TRBJ1-5; D perhaps matches TRBD1 (5 bases). The length of the CDR3 is 13 residues.

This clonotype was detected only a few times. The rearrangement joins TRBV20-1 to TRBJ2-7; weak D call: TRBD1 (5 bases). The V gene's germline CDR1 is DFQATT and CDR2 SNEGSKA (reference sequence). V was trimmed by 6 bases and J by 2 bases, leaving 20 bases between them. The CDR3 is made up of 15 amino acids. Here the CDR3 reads CSASQRTLTAYEQYF. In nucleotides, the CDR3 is TGCAGTGCCTCCCAGAGGACACTGACCGCCTACGAGCAGTACTTC.

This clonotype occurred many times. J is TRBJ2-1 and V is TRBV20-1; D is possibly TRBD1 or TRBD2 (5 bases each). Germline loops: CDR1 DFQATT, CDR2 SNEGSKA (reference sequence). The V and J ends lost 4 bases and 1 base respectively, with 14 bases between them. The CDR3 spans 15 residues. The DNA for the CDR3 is TGCAGTGCTAAACCTTCGGGGCAGTCCTACAATGAGCAGTTCTTC. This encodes CSAKPSGQSYNEQFF.

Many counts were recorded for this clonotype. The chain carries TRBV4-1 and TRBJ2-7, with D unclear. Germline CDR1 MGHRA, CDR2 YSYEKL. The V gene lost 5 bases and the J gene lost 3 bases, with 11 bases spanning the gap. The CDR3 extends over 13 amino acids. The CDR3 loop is CASSEGRNYEQYF. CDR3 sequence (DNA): TGCGCCAGCAGCGAAGGCCGAAACTACGAGCAGTACTTC.

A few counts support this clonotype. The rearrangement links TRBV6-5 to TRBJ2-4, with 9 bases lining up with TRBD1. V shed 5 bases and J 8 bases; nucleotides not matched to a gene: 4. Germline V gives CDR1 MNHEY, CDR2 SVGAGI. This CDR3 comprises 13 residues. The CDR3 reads CASSPRTGDIQYF. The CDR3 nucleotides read TGTGCCAGCAGTCCGAGGACAGGGGACATTCAGTACTTC.

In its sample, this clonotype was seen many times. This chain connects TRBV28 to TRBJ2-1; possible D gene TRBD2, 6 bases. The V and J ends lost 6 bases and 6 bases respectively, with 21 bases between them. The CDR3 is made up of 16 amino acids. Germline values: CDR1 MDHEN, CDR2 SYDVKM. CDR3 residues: CASSPVVWAGFNEQFF. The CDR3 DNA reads TGTGCCAGCAGCCCCGTGGTTTGGGCGGGGTTCAATGAGCAGTTCTTC.

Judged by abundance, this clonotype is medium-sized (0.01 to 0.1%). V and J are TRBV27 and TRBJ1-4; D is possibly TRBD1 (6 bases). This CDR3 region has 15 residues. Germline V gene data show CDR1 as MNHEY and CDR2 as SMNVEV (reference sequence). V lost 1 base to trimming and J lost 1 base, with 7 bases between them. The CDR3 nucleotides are TGTGCCAGCAGTTTATGGGGGCGAACTAATGAAAAACTGTTTTTT. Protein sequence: CASSLWGRTNEKLFF.

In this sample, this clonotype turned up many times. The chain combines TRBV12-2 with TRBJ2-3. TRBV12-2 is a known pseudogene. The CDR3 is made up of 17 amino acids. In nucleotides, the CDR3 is TGTGCAAGTCGCTTAGAGATGACTCCTAAGGGTCGAGATACGCAGTATTTT. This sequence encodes CASRLEMTPKGRDTQYF.

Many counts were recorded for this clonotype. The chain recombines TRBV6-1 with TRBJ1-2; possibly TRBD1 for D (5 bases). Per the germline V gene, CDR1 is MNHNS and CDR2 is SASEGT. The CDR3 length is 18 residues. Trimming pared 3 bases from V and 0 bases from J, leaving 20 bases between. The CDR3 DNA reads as TGTGCCAGCAGTGATCCGGCTGCCGGGGGACCCCCTAACTATGGCTACACCTTC. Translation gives CASSDPAAGGPPNYGYTF.

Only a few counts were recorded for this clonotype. The CDR3 loop reads CASSRQGLSGELFF. The CDR3 coding sequence is TGTGCCAGCAGCAGACAGGGTCTTAGCGGGGAGCTGTTTTTT. V and J are TRBV28 and TRBJ2-2; TRBD1 agrees at 7 bases. J gave up 7 bases and V 6 bases, and 8 bases lay outside the gene matches. CDR1 MDHEN and CDR2 SYDVKM come from the germline V gene. CDR3 size: 14 residues.

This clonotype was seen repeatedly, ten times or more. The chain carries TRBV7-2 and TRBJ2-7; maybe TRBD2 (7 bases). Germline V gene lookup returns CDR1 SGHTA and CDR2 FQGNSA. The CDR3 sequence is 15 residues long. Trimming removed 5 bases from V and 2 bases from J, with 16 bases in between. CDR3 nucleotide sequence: TGTGCCAGCAGCATTGGGCGGGGGCTAACCTACGAGCAGTACTTC. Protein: CASSIGRGLTYEQYF.

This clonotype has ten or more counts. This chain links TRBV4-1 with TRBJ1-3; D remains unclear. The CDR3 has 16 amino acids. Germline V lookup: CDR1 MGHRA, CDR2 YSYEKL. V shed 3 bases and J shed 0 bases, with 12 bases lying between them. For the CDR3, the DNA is TGCGCCAGCAGCCAGTTACAGCTGTCCTCTGGAAACACCATATATTTT. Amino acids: CASSQLQLSSGNTIYF.

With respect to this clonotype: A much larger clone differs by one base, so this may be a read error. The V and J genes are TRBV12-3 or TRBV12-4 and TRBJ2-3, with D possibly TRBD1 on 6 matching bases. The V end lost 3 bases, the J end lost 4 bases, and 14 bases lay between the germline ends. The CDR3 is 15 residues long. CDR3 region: CASSLDGQNADTQYF. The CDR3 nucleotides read TGTGCCAGCAGTTTGGATGGACAGAACGCAGATACGCAGTATTTT.

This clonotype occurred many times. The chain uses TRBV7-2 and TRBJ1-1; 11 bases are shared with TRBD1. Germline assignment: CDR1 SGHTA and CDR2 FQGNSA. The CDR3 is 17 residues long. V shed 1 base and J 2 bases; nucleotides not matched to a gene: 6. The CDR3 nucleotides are TGTGCCAGCAGCTTAGTGGGGACAGGGGGATTTAACACTGAAGCTTTCTTT. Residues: CASSLVGTGGFNTEAFF.

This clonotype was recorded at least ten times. In nucleotides, the CDR3 is TGTGCCAGCAGTTTAGGATTTACTAGGGAGACCCAGTACTTC. Amino acid sequence: CASSLGFTRETQYF. J is TRBJ2-5 and V is TRBV12-3 or TRBV12-4; a weak D match, TRBD2 (5 bases). V lost 1 base and J 5 bases, leaving 11 bases between the germline ends. The CDR3 has 14 amino acids.

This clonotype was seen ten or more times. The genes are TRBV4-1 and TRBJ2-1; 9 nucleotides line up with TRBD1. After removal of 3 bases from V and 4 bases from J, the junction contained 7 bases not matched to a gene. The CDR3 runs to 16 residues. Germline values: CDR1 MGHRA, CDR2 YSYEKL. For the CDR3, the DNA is TGCGCCAGCAGCCAGCTCGGGACAGGGAGTTACAATGAGCAGTTCTTC. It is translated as CASSQLGTGSYNEQFF.

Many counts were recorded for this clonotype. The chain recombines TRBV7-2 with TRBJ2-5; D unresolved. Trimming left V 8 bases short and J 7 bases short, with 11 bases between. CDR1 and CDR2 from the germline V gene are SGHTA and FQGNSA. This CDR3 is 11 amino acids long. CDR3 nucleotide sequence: TGTGCCAGCGGCGGCGATGGGACCCAGTACTTC. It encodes CASGGDGTQYF.

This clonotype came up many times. CDR3: CASSEDRDSPLHF. The CDR3 DNA follows: TGCGCCAGCAGTGAGGACAGGGACTCACCCCTCCACTTT. The chain carries TRBV10-2 and TRBJ1-6; TRBD1 matches 7 bases. The CDR3 loop spans 13 amino acids. Germline CDR1 is WSHSY and CDR2 is SAAADI. V lost 2 bases and J lost 10; bases outside the gene matches: 2.

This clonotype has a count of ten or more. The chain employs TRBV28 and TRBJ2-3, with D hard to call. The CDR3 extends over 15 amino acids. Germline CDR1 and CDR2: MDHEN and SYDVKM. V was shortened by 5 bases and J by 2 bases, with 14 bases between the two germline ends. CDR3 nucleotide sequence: TGTGCCAGCAGTCCCCCGGACGAACTCACAGATACGCAGTATTTT. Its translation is CASSPPDELTDTQYF.